Given below is one T cell receptor (beta chain) in context. Generated by immunoSEQ multiplex PCR, the TCRdb table keeps only in-frame clones and is missing some. The profile shows 80,000 to 90,000 clones, roughly 97% of them singletons. This sample was taken from a study of cytomegalovirus exposure and HLA in healthy donors. In germline, CDR1 is SNHLY, CDR2 FYNNEI. The V gene end was trimmed by 7 bases and the J gene end by 7 bases; junction bases not matched to a gene: 22. There are 19 residues in the CDR3. This TCR was sampled from a man aged 18 to 29 in good health and CMV-seronegative. This rearrangement joins TRBV2 to TRBJ1-4, with 9 bases fitting TRBD1. Material for sequencing was PBMCs. The CDR3 DNA follows: TGTGCCAGCACCCAGGGAAACTTACAGGGGGCTAGGCTGGGTGAAAAACTGTTTTTT. Its translation is CASTQGNLQGARLGEKLFF.